These T cell receptor beta chains were read from a single sample in a study of blood T cell repertoires in COVID-19. TCRdb's copy holds only in-frame clones and misses some; the assay was immunoSEQ multiplex PCR. The sample contains some 170,000 clones, approximately 88% of which appear only once. Sequenced material: peripheral blood. The source of these receptors is a woman in her 50s with acute or convalescent COVID-19. The CDR3 runs from the conserved cysteine through the conserved F or W.

CDR3aa	v_gene	j_gene
CASSQDGQGGNSPLHF	TRBV4-3	TRBJ1-6
CASSVAVQFKETQYF	TRBV9	TRBJ2-5
CAWSWASGRVEQYF	TRBV30	TRBJ2-7
CASSLDGGTSTDTQYF	TRBV5-1	TRBJ2-3
CASTTRDTQYF	TRBV6-5	TRBJ2-3
CASSWEQELNEKLFF	TRBV5-6	TRBJ1-4
CAWRRQGETGELFF	TRBV30	TRBJ2-2
CASSPADDEKLFF	TRBV5-4	TRBJ1-4
CASSFDTGYYGYTF	TRBV5-6	TRBJ1-2
CASSDRQGSYGYTF	TRBV6-4	TRBJ1-2
CAWTGGGHEQYF	TRBV30	TRBJ2-7
CASRPSVYNEQFF	TRBV6-5	TRBJ2-1
CASSQGSGRDEQYF	TRBV3-1/TRBV3-2	TRBJ2-7
CASSWTGDSNQPQHF	TRBV5-1	TRBJ1-5
CASSQGAGTDTQYF	TRBV14	TRBJ2-3
CASSTLTGVTSGNTIYF	TRBV19	TRBJ1-3
CASSLGQGKSPLHF	TRBV5-4	TRBJ1-6
CASSKTSGSIPFTNEQFF	TRBV27	TRBJ2-1
CASSSQRQGARGYTF	TRBV5-4	TRBJ1-2
CATGTGVLNTEAFF	TRBV10-3	TRBJ1-1
CASSQARGLTEAFF	TRBV4-3	TRBJ1-1
CASSQLSGSPSYEQYF	TRBV4-1	TRBJ2-7
CASSENPTDSGNTIYF	TRBV2	TRBJ1-3
CASSEGHRNQPQHF	TRBV6-1	TRBJ1-5
CSVGQAGDTQYF	TRBV29-1	TRBJ2-3
CAWSVQGAYEQYF	TRBV30	TRBJ2-7
CASSLGLKSNTEAFF	TRBV5-1	TRBJ1-1
CASSARDRAYGYTF	TRBV19	TRBJ1-2
CASSLEGGNYEQYF	TRBV5-5	TRBJ2-7
CASSSQAGNSYEQYF	TRBV11-2	TRBJ2-7
CASSVGATGELFF	TRBV9	TRBJ2-2
CASSYSGENTEAFF	TRBV6-2/TRBV6-3	TRBJ1-1
CASSGGHVYGYTF	TRBV10-2	TRBJ1-2
CASSAPGYGYTF	TRBV6-5	TRBJ1-2
CASSLPLAGGDEQFF	TRBV5-1	TRBJ2-1
CASSLELAGLHLDTQYF	TRBV7-7	TRBJ2-3
CASSYLPSGDQETQYF	TRBV6-2/TRBV6-3	TRBJ2-5
CASTPEQLNQPQHF	TRBV19	TRBJ1-5
CASSRGTAYGYTF	TRBV5-1	TRBJ1-2
CASSSSGWYYNEQFF	TRBV7-2	TRBJ2-1
CASSPGTDTQYF	TRBV4-2	TRBJ2-3
CASSSHPRGGFGEAFF	TRBV11-2	TRBJ1-1
CAISEQGNQPQHF	TRBV10-3	TRBJ1-5
CAISELGTGDETQYF	TRBV10-3	TRBJ2-5
CASSSLGTGEEKLFF	TRBV5-1	TRBJ1-4
CASSIVQGGEQYF	TRBV19	TRBJ2-7